The 11 T cell receptor beta chains below all came from one sample that was sequenced in a study of beta chain features in type 1 diabetes. General study results and limits: A moderate, significant TCRB CDR3 shortening appeared in type 1 diabetes across four CD4+ subsets.

Sequenced material consisted of expressed TCRB transcripts (all of the isolated RNA was reverse transcribed). Method: immunoSEQ multiplex PCR; TCRdb's copy keeps in-frame clones and lacks some. The profile shows 600,000 or so clones, roughly 13% of them singletons. Their specific antigens are unknown. The sequenced sample was naive CD4+ T cells from blood. These receptors all stem from a man between 18 and 35 years old with type 1 diabetes.

This clone was seen a handful of times. This rearrangement joins TRBV4-3 to TRBJ2-2; no clear D gene. This CDR3 region has 14 residues. Germline CDR1 reads LGHNA; CDR2 reads YSLEER. Trimming pared 3 bases from V and 2 bases from J, leaving 7 bases between. CDR3 sequence reads: CASSHAANTGELFF. CDR3 bases: TGCGCCAGCAGCCACGCTGCCAACACCGGGGAGCTGTTTTTT.

The rearrangement uses TRBV7-3 and TRBJ2-5; 7 nucleotides match TRBD1. V shed 5 bases and J 2 bases; nucleotides not matched to a gene: 5. This CDR3 has 14 residues. Germline CDR1 SGHTA, CDR2 FQGTGA. The CDR3 loop reads CASSPGTAQETQYF. CDR3 DNA sequence: TGTGCCAGCAGCCCTGGGACAGCACAAGAGACCCAGTACTTC.

This clone showed up just once. The chain uses TRBV5-4 and TRBJ1-1; 9 nucleotides agree with TRBD1. V gave up 4 bases and J gave up 3 bases; unmatched junction bases: 10. This CDR3 is 16 amino acids long. In germline, CDR1 is SGHNT, CDR2 YYREEE (reference sequence). CDR3 sequence reads: CASSRRTGAPDTEAFF. The CDR3 DNA sequence: TGTGCCAGCAGCCGCCGGACAGGGGCCCCGGACACTGAAGCTTTCTTT.

This clone was detected a few times. The chain employs TRBV28 and TRBJ2-3; 8 nucleotides line up with TRBD2. CDR1 is MDHEN and CDR2 is SYDVKM in the germline V gene. The CDR3 runs to 17 residues. Trimming cost V 2 bases and J 0 bases; bases outside gene matches: 7. The CDR3: CASSLVLAASSTDTQYF. The CDR3 nucleotides are TGTGCCAGCAGTTTAGTACTAGCGGCCTCTAGCACAGATACGCAGTATTTT.

This clone was seen more than once but under ten times. V usage is TRBV5-6 and J usage is TRBJ2-7; TRBD2 agrees at 8 bases. Germline V gene sequence: CDR1 SGHDT, CDR2 YYEEEE. The length of the CDR3 is 14 residues. V gave up 2 bases and J gave up 3 bases; unmatched junction bases: 4. Here the CDR3 reads CASSFVLAGYEQYF. The DNA of the CDR3 is TGTGCCAGCAGCTTTGTCCTAGCGGGCTACGAGCAGTACTTC.

This clone has a handful of counts. This chain connects TRBV5-1 to TRBJ2-5; 9 bases are a match to TRBD1. Germline loops: CDR1 SGHRS, CDR2 YFSETQ. Germline trimming cut 4 bases from V and 4 bases from J; bases unmatched to any gene: 11. This CDR3 has 16 residues. CDR3 residues: CASSIDRGAFGETQYF. DNA for the CDR3: TGCGCCAGCAGCATAGACAGGGGGGCTTTCGGAGAGACCCAGTACTTC.

There are a few counts of this clone. The CDR3 DNA reads as TGTGCCAGCAGCCAGGGCGTAGGCAATCAGCCCCAGCATTTT. It is translated as CASSQGVGNQPQHF. This chain links TRBV14 with TRBJ1-5; D is unresolved. Deletions cut 3 bases from V and 2 bases from J, with 8 bases between. This CDR3 is 14 amino acids long. Germline values: CDR1 SGHDN, CDR2 FVKESK.

This clone turned up a few times. The chain couples TRBV2 to TRBJ2-2; possibly TRBD2 for D (5 bases). The CDR3 runs 15 residues. V was pared by 7 bases and J by 0 bases, with 12 bases between. Germline CDR1 and CDR2: SNHLY and FYNNEI. The CDR3 is CASNQDFANTGELFF. Here the CDR3 DNA reads TGTGCCAGCAATCAGGACTTCGCGAACACCGGGGAGCTGTTTTTT.

The J gene is TRBJ2-1, the V gene TRBV5-4; 7 bases agree with TRBD1. The V segment lost 2 bases and the J segment 3 bases; nucleotides outside the gene matches: 8. Germline V gene sequence: CDR1 SGHNT, CDR2 YYREEE (reference sequence). This CDR3 contains 16 residues. The CDR3 nucleotides read TGTGCCAGCAGCTTTCGAGGGGGCTCGTTCTACAATGAGCAGTTCTTC. This codes for CASSFRGGSFYNEQFF.

V and J are TRBV6-5 and TRBJ2-1, with D tentatively TRBD2 (5 bases). CDR3 length: 13 residues. Germline V CDR1 and CDR2: MNHEY, SVGAGI. Trimming left V 6 bases short and J 7 bases short, with 13 bases between. CDR3 DNA: TGTGCCAGCAGCGGATTAGCGTGGAATGAGCAGTTCTTC. It specifies CASSGLAWNEQFF.

CDR3 DNA: TGTGCCAGCAGTTCTACGACAGAGAACACTGAAGCTTTCTTT. Translated, it gives CASSSTTENTEAFF. This chain joins TRBV6-5 and TRBJ1-1, with a possible D match to TRBD1 (5 bases). The CDR3 is 14 residues long. The ends were cut back, 4 bases at V and 1 base at J, with 10 bases in the middle. Looked up from germline, CDR1 is MNHEY and CDR2 is SVGAGI.